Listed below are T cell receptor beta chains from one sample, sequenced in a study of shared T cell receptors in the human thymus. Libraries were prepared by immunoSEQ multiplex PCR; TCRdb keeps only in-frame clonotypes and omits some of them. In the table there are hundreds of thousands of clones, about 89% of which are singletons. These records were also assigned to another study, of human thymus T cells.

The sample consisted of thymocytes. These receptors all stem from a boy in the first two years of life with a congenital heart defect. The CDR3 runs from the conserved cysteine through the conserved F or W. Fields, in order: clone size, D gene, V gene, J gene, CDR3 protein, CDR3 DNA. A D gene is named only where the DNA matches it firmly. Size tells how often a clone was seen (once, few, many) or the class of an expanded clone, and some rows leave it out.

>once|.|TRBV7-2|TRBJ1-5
CASSSTGIHQPQHF
TGTGCCAGCAGCTCCACAGGGATCCATCAGCCCCAGCATTTT
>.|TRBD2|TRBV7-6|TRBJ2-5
CASSLGGGTAQETQYF
TGTGCCAGCAGCTTAGGGGGGGGGACCGCCCAAGAGACCCAGTACTTC
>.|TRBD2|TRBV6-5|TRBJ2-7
CASSYFGTSPYEQYF
TGTGCCAGCAGTTACTTTGGGACTAGCCCCTACGAGCAGTACTTC
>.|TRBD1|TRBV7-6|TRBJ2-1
CASSPTRDRGGNEQFF
TGTGCCAGCAGCCCAACCCGGGACAGGGGAGGTAATGAGCAGTTCTTC
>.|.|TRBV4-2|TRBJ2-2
CASSQGTVNTGELFF
TGTGCCAGCAGCCAAGGGACAGTAAACACCGGGGAGCTGTTTTTT
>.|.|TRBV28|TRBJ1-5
CASSLAGINRVAQPQHF
TGTGCCAGCAGTTTAGCGGGCATTAATAGGGTCGCTCAGCCCCAGCATTTT
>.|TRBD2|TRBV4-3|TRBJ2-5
CASSHLAGEETQYF
TGCGCCAGCAGCCATCTAGCGGGAGAAGAGACCCAGTACTTC
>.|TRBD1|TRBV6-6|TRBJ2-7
CASSRDRQTYEQYF
TGTGCCAGCAGTAGGGACAGACAAACCTACGAGCAGTACTTC
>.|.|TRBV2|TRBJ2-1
CASRKGLIDNEQFF
TGTGCCAGCAGGAAGGGGCTTATAGACAATGAGCAGTTCTTC
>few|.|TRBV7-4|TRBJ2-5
CASSTPGNETQYF
TGTGCCAGCAGCACCCCCGGGAATGAGACCCAGTACTTC
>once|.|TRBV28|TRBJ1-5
CASSDWGSHSNQPQHF
TGTGCCAGCAGTGATTGGGGCAGCCATAGCAATCAGCCCCAGCATTTT
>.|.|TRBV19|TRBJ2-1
CASSILVAFHDNEQFF
TGTGCCAGTAGTATACTCGTAGCGTTCCATGACAATGAGCAGTTCTTC
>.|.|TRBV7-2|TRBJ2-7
CASSHPTRPYEQYF
TGTGCCAGCAGCCATCCGACACGACCCTACGAGCAGTACTTC
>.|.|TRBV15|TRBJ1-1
CATSTQGLTTNTEAFF
TGTGCCACCAGCACCCAGGGCCTAACCACGAACACTGAAGCTTTCTTT
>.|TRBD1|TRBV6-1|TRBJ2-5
CAKTGGPTQETQYF
TGTGCCAAGACAGGGGGCCCAACCCAAGAGACCCAGTACTTC
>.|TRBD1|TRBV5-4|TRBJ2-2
CASSEKLQGRTGELFF
TGTGCCAGCAGCGAGAAACTACAGGGGCGCACCGGGGAGCTGTTTTTT
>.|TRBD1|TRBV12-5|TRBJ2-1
CASGLVTTGKDNEQFF
TGTGCTAGTGGTTTGGTAACGACAGGGAAGGACAATGAGCAGTTCTTC
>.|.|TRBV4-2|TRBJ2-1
CASSQEQSTPGTNEQFF
TGTGCCAGCAGCCAAGAACAGTCGACTCCGGGGACAAATGAGCAGTTCTTC
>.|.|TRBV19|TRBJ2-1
CASSGDEQFF
TGTGCCAGCTCAGGGGATGAGCAGTTCTTC
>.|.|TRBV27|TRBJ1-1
CASSFSPGMNTEAFF
TGTGCCAGCAGTTTTAGCCCAGGGATGAACACTGAAGCTTTCTTT
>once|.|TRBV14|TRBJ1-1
CASSQGEVLDTEAFF
TGTGCCAGCAGCCAAGGGGAGGTCTTGGACACTGAAGCTTTCTTT
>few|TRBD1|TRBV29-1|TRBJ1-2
CSVEPGQGDYGYTF
TGCAGCGTTGAGCCGGGACAGGGAGACTATGGCTACACCTTC
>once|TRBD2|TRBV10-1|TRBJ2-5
CASSDGGSGNKTPETQYF
TGCGCCAGCAGTGACGGCGGTAGCGGGAATAAAACGCCAGAGACCCAGTACTTC
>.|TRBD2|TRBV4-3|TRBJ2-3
CASSQEIRSGDTDTQYF
TGCGCCAGCAGCCAAGAAATTAGAAGCGGGGACACAGATACGCAGTATTTT
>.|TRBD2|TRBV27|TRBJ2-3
CASSLGLAGYTQYF
TGTGCCAGCAGTTTGGGACTAGCGGGGTATACGCAGTATTTT
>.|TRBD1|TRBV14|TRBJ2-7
CASSQVNASQGARKPYEQYF
TGTGCCAGCAGCCAAGTCAACGCGAGCCAGGGGGCCAGAAAACCCTACGAGCAGTACTTC
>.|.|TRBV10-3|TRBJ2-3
CAISVDQLHTDTQYF
TGTGCCATCAGTGTCGACCAACTACACACAGATACGCAGTATTTT
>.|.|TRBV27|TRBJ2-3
CASSSRQDTDTQYF
TGTGCCAGCAGTTCCCGACAGGACACAGATACGCAGTATTTT
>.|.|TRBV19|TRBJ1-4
CASSIGQAFNEKLFF
TGTGCCAGTAGTATAGGTCAGGCCTTTAATGAAAAACTGTTTTTT
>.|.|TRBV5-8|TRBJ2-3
CASSLSTDTQYF
TGTGCCAGCAGCCTTAGCACAGATACGCAGTATTTT
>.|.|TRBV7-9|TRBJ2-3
CASSLAPGRGAVDTQYF
TGTGCCAGCAGCTTAGCGCCGGGCCGGGGGGCGGTAGATACGCAGTATTTT
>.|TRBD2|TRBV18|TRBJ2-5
CASSRQKSSGIQETQYF
TGTGCCAGCTCACGACAGAAATCTAGCGGGATACAAGAGACCCAGTACTTC
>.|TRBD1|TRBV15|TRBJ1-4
CATSIRGQGNEKLFF
TGTGCCACCAGCATAAGGGGGCAGGGTAATGAAAAACTGTTTTTT
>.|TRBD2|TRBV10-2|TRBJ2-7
CASSESVGGPSYEQYF
TGCGCCAGCAGTGAGTCGGTGGGAGGGCCCTCCTACGAGCAGTACTTC
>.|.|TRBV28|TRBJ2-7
CASKRRSYEQYF
TGTGCCAGCAAACGGCGGTCCTACGAGCAGTACTTC
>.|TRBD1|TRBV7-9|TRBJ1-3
CASSHSGTDSILDGNTIYF
TGTGCCAGCAGCCACTCCGGGACAGATTCTATTTTGGATGGAAACACCATATATTTT
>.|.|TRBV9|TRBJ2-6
CASSVAYRNISGANVLTF
TGTGCCAGCAGCGTAGCTTACAGGAATATCTCTGGGGCCAACGTCCTGACTTTC